This entry features one TCR beta chain sequence. The antigen is undetermined. The CD4+ fraction was divided into a CD45RA+ naive subset and a CD45RA-negative memory subset. CDR1 is SGHNT and CDR2 is YYREEE in the germline V gene (reference sequence). The junction had 6 bases not matched to a gene; V was cut back by 0 bases and J by 3 bases. There are 16 residues in the CDR3. This entry comes from a study of shared clonotypes between healthy human individuals. Overall study findings and caveats: Non-shared clonotypes showed lower generation probabilities than clonotypes common to all four donors.

The method was immunoSEQ multiplex PCR; TCRdb's version includes in-frame clones alone and lacks a portion of them. The table records roughly 650,000 clones, approximately 97% of them present only once. The V and J genes are TRBV5-4 and TRBJ2-1; TRBD1 matches 7 bases. Sample: naive CD4+ T cells sorted from blood. Subset given: CD45RA+ positively selected. The receptor was derived from a woman under 40 in good health. CDR3 nucleotides: TGTGCCAGCAGCTTGGGGGGAACAGGGGTCTACAATGAGCAGTTCTTC. Translating it yields CASSLGGTGVYNEQFF.